These 14 T cell receptor beta chains share one sample of origin, sequenced in a study of blood T cell repertoires in COVID-19. Generated by immunoSEQ multiplex PCR, the TCRdb table keeps only in-frame clones and is missing some. The sample has 200,000 to 250,000 clones, roughly nine tenths seen once. Source material: PBMCs or T cells enriched from blood (not recorded which). These receptors originate from a man younger than 45 who had recovered from COVID-19.

The J gene is TRBJ2-4, the V gene TRBV30; 9 bases fit TRBD1. With 2 bases clipped from V and 15 bases from J, the junction kept 5 bases outside the gene matches. CDR3 length: 11 residues. Germline V gene data show CDR1 as GTSNPN and CDR2 as SVGIG (reference sequence). The CDR3 loop is CAWSRDREGYF. The CDR3 DNA is TGTGCCTGGAGTAGGGACAGGGAGGGGTACTTC.

The rearrangement joins TRBV19 to TRBJ2-5; 10 bases fit TRBD2. CDR3 length: 13 residues. Unmatched junction bases numbered 3, after V lost 6 bases and J lost 5 bases. Germline V gene sequence: CDR1 LNHDA, CDR2 SQIVND (reference sequence). CDR3 DNA sequence: TGTGCCAGTAGAGCGGGGGGGCGCGAGACCCAGTACTTC. It translates to CASRAGGRETQYF.

The chain combines TRBV25-1 with TRBJ1-3; D remains unclear. This CDR3 is 15 amino acids long. V was trimmed by 3 bases and J by 0 bases, leaving 9 bases between them. Germline CDR1 reads MGHDK; CDR2 reads SYGVNS. The CDR3 loop is CASSDRGNSGNTIYF. The CDR3 DNA reads as TGTGCCAGCAGTGATAGAGGAAACTCTGGAAACACCATATATTTT.

The CDR3 is CASSLGTWTGGNYGYTF. CDR3 DNA: TGTGCCAGCAGCTTGGGGACGTGGACAGGGGGGAACTATGGCTACACCTTC. V gene TRBV5-4 combines with J gene TRBJ1-2; 10 positions agree with TRBD1. CDR3 length: 17 amino acids. From germline, CDR1 is SGHNT and CDR2 YYREEE (reference sequence). Germline trimming cut 0 bases from V and 2 bases from J; bases unmatched to any gene: 7. The variable domain in full, with the rest retrieved from reference TRBV5-4 and TRBJ1-2, is ETGVTQSPTHLIKTRGQQVTLRCSSQSGHNTVSWYQQALGQGPQFIFQYYREEENGRGNFPPRFSGLQFPNYSSELNVNALELDDSALYLCASSLGTWTGGNYGYTFGSGTRLTVV.

The chain carries TRBV15 and TRBJ2-7; a weak D match, TRBD2 (6 bases). The CDR3 extends over 15 amino acids. V lost 1 base to trimming and J lost 6 bases, with 16 bases between them. The V gene's germline CDR1 is LNHNV and CDR2 YYDKDF (reference sequence). The CDR3 DNA reads as TGTGCCACCAGCAGAGTCACGGGAGCAGGGTCCGAGCAGTACTTC. Translated, it gives CATSRVTGAGSEQYF.

Remarks on this clone: Sequence at one end of the junction differs from germline and may be a read error. V usage is TRBV28 and J usage is TRBJ2-1, with D possibly TRBD2 on 5 matching bases. The germline gives CDR1 MDHEN, CDR2 SYDVKM. The CDR3 sequence is 12 residues long. The CDR3 DNA is TGTGCCAGCAGTTCATCCGGCCCCGGGCGGGTCTTC. Its protein product is CASSSSGPGRVF.

The chain has TRBV7-9 and TRBJ2-7; 8 bases line up with TRBD1. This CDR3 spans 15 amino acids. V dropped 5 bases and J dropped 3; count of bases not matched to a gene: 9. Germline V gene lookup returns CDR1 SEHNR and CDR2 FQNEAQ (reference sequence). The CDR3 nucleotides are TGTGCCAGCAGCGACCGGACAGGGACAAGCTACGAGCAGTACTTC. Its translation: CASSDRTGTSYEQYF.

This clone was recorded once. V gene TRBV18 combines with J gene TRBJ1-5; the D is unclear. The V gene's germline CDR1 is KGHSH and CDR2 LQKENI. Deletions cut 3 bases from V and 16 bases from J, with 19 bases between. CDR3 length equals 13 residues. The chain's CDR3 is CASSPGEIGTPHF. The CDR3 coding sequence is TGTGCCAGCTCACCCGGAGAGATCGGTACACCACATTTT.

The V and J genes are TRBV25-1 and TRBJ1-6; D ambiguous. Germline V gene lookup returns CDR1 MGHDK and CDR2 SYGVNS. V was pared by 8 bases and J by 7 bases, with 18 bases between. This CDR3 has 15 residues. The CDR3 DNA sequence: TGTGCCAGCGCCCCGCCGAGGTTCGAAAATTCACCCCTCCACTTT. This codes for CASAPPRFENSPLHF.

J is TRBJ2-1 and V is TRBV7-9; a possible D gene is TRBD2 (7 bases). The germline V gene has CDR1 SEHNR and CDR2 FQNEAQ (reference sequence). The CDR3 loop spans 17 amino acids. Trimming stripped 5 bases from V and 6 bases from J, with 23 bases between. The CDR3 region has the DNA TGTGCCAGCAGCGCCACCCAGGGGCGGGAGATTGTCAATGAGCAGTTCTTC. Its translation is CASSATQGREIVNEQFF.

The CDR3: CASSLVTREAFF. In DNA form, the CDR3 reads TGTGCCAGCAGCTTAGTGACTAGAGAAGCTTTCTTT. V and J are TRBV11-2 and TRBJ1-1; D is unresolved. CDR1 and CDR2 from the germline V gene are SGHAT and FQNNGV. V was pared by 1 base and J by 8 bases, with 8 bases between. There are 12 residues in the CDR3.

This clone was seen only a few times. V is TRBV12-3 or TRBV12-4 and J is TRBJ2-7; D remains ambiguous. The CDR3 totals 11 residues. Deletions cut 4 bases from V and 2 bases from J, with 3 bases between. The CDR3 DNA reads as TGTGCCAGCAGTTCCGCCTACGAGCAGTACTTC. It specifies CASSSAYEQYF.

The chain uses TRBV11-3 and TRBJ1-1, with a tentative D call TRBD1 (5 bases). CDR1 and CDR2 from the germline V gene are SGHNT and YENEEA. The V end lost 5 bases, the J end lost 6 bases, and 16 bases lay between the germline ends. CDR3 length: 14 residues. This CDR3 reads CASSPGGSRAEAFF. The CDR3 DNA sequence: TGTGCCAGCAGCCCGGGGGGATCCCGGGCTGAAGCTTTCTTT.

The chain recombines TRBV7-2 with TRBJ2-7, with 7 bases matching TRBD2. Germline CDR1 is SGHTA and CDR2 is FQGNSA. This CDR3 comprises 12 residues. J gave up 2 bases and V 7 bases, and 2 bases lay outside the gene matches. CDR3 residues: CASTAGAYEQYF. Here the CDR3 DNA reads TGTGCCAGCACCGCGGGAGCCTACGAGCAGTACTTC.